A single sample is the source of the 11 T cell receptor beta chains below, sequenced in a study of OX40 agonist ivuxolimab in advanced cancers. Sequencing used immunoSEQ multiplex PCR; TCRdb keeps in-frame clones, though not all of them. The profile shows more than 55,000 clones, under 90% of them singletons. Source: CD4+ or CD8+ T cells sorted from blood, taken in a trial of the OX40 agonist ivuxolimab. The receptors stem from an adult with an advanced solid tumor such as melanoma, head and neck, liver or kidney cancer.

This clone is a singleton in its sample. The chain couples TRBV29-1 to TRBJ1-1; D gene ambiguous. The V and J ends lost 4 bases and 0 bases respectively, with 18 bases between them. Germline V gene sequence: CDR1 SQVTM, CDR2 ANQGSEA. CDR3 length equals 16 residues. The CDR3 DNA sequence: TGCAGCGTTGGTGGAGGTTATCAGGCTTTGAACACTGAAGCTTTCTTT. Protein: CSVGGGYQALNTEAFF.

This clone has more than one count but fewer than ten. The chain carries TRBV18 and TRBJ1-1; weak D call: TRBD1 (5 bases). Trimming pared 2 bases from V and 5 bases from J, leaving 6 bases between. Germline CDR1 KGHSH, CDR2 LQKENI. CDR3 size: 12 residues. The CDR3 spells CASSPAGTEAFF. In DNA form, the CDR3 reads TGTGCCAGCTCACCAGCAGGGACTGAAGCTTTCTTT.

CDR3 protein: CASSYIQETQYF. The CDR3 DNA reads as TGTGCCAGCAGTTATATACAAGAGACCCAGTACTTC. The rearrangement joins TRBV2 to TRBJ2-5; no definite D call. The CDR3 loop spans 12 amino acids. The V end lost 5 bases, the J end lost 2 bases, and 6 bases lay between the germline ends. Germline CDR1 and CDR2: SNHLY and FYNNEI.

The chain carries TRBV2 and TRBJ1-1; the D is unclear. The CDR3 covers 14 residues. V dropped 7 bases and J dropped 3 bases, with 15 bases sitting between them. Germline values: CDR1 SNHLY, CDR2 FYNNEI. CDR3 loop: CASTTREGYTEAFF. For the CDR3, the DNA is TGTGCCAGCACAACACGGGAAGGGTACACTGAAGCTTTCTTT.

The chain recombines TRBV19 with TRBJ2-3; D is tentatively TRBD1 or TRBD2 (5 bases each). CDR1 and CDR2 from the germline V gene are LNHDA and SQIVND (reference sequence). The CDR3 covers 14 residues. Between the trimmed V and J ends, which lost 3 bases and 9 bases, there was a span of 16 bases. CDR3 region: CASSMISGPPTQYF. The CDR3 DNA reads as TGTGCCAGTAGTATGATTTCGGGGCCTCCCACGCAGTATTTT.

V is TRBV7-9 and J is TRBJ1-2, with a weak D call TRBD1 (5 bases). Per the germline V gene, CDR1 is SEHNR and CDR2 is FQNEAQ (reference sequence). Trimming removed 2 bases from V and 5 bases from J, with 18 bases in between. CDR3 size: 16 residues. The CDR3 region has the DNA TGTGCCAGCAGCTTACTGCCGCAGGGAGATCCTTATGGCTACACCTTC. This translates into CASSLLPQGDPYGYTF.

This clone has only a few counts. V is TRBV18 and J is TRBJ2-4, with D perhaps matching TRBD2 (6 bases). The CDR3 sequence is 13 residues long. Trimming shortened V by 6 bases and J by 12 bases, and 18 bases separated the two germline ends. Germline lookup yields CDR1 KGHSH and CDR2 LQKENI. CDR3 residues: CASSPDYQLDQYF. CDR3 coding DNA: TGTGCCAGCTCTCCGGACTACCAATTGGATCAGTACTTC. Variable domain in full (rest from reference TRBV18 and TRBJ2-4): NAGVMQNPRHLVRRRGQEARLRCSPMKGHSHVYWYRQLPEEGLKFMVYLQKENIIDESGMPKERFSAEFPKEGPSILRIQQVVRGDSAAYFCASSPDYQLDQYFGAGTRLSVL.

The V gene is TRBV27, the J gene TRBJ1-4, with 7 bases matching TRBD1. The CDR3 sequence is 14 residues long. The germline V gene encodes CDR1 MNHEY and CDR2 SMNVEV (reference sequence). V gave up 8 bases and J gave up 4 bases; unmatched junction bases: 7. CDR3 in amino acids: CASGNDRVNEKLFF. In DNA, the CDR3 is TGTGCCAGCGGAAACGACAGGGTTAATGAAAAACTGTTTTTT.

In this sample, this clone turned up a few times. A junction boundary mismatches the germline segment, possibly from a read error. Here the CDR3 reads CASSQGTENSNQPQHF. Written as DNA, the CDR3 is TGCGCCAGCAGCCAGGGGACAGAAAATAGCAATCAGCCCCAGCATTTT. The chain couples TRBV5-8 to TRBJ1-5; 7 nucleotides align to TRBD1. Per the germline V gene, CDR1 is SGHTS and CDR2 is YDEGEE. There are 16 residues in the CDR3.

This sequence joins TRBV30 and TRBJ1-1, with D possibly being TRBD1 (5 bases). The germline gives CDR1 GTSNPN, CDR2 SVGIG (reference sequence). V was shortened by 5 bases and J by 4 bases, with 17 bases between the two germline ends. The length of the CDR3 is 14 residues. Here the CDR3 reads CAWAGGVGGTEAFF. CDR3 nucleotides: TGTGCCTGGGCGGGGGGAGTCGGGGGCACTGAAGCTTTCTTT.

V is TRBV12-5 and J is TRBJ2-1, with a weak D call TRBD2 (6 bases). V lost 0 bases to trimming and J lost 6 bases, with 15 bases between them. Germline-derived CDR1 and CDR2 are LGHNT and FRNRAP. This CDR3 has 16 amino acids. The CDR3 protein is CASGLVYGGYGNEQFF. CDR3 bases: TGTGCTAGTGGTTTGGTATACGGAGGGTACGGCAATGAGCAGTTCTTC.